What follows are 18 T cell receptor beta chains derived from one specimen sequenced in a study of T cells expressing NK-cell markers. Each CDR3 protein gets one entry in TCRdb, which reprocessed the 5' RACE reads and gives no DNA. Here the sample table reports about 170,000 distinct CDR3 sequences. Sequencing was done on a sample of blood T cells: a sorted CD56 or NKG2C T cell subset, CD4+ or CD8+ T cells, or bulk PBMC T cells (not recorded which). The receptors here all came from a man aged 18-75 years in good health.

This rearrangement joins TRBV12-3 or TRBV12-4 to TRBJ2-7; TCRdb outputs TRBD2, but without DNA this stays unchecked. This CDR3 is built from 16 residues. This chain's CDR3 is CASSLFRTGFSYEQYF.

The gene calls are TRBV19 and TRBJ2-7; TCRdb outputs TRBD1, but without DNA this stays unchecked. The CDR3 consists of 13 residues. CDR1 and CDR2 from the germline V gene are LNHDA and SQIVND (reference sequence). This chain's CDR3 is CAIGGPPSYEQYF.

The V call is TRBV9, the J call TRBJ2-1; TCRdb selects TRBD1, and the lack of DNA leaves this call unchecked. Germline assignment: CDR1 SGDLS and CDR2 YYNGEE. The CDR3 has 18 amino acids. The CDR3 loop is CASSVASTGFESYNEQFF.

CDR3 loop: CASSPMVAGLYYEQYF. The rearrangement uses TRBV25-1 and TRBJ2-7; TCRdb names TRBD2, which stays unverified in the absence of DNA. Germline V lookup: CDR1 MGHDK, CDR2 SYGVNS. The CDR3 consists of 16 residues.

The V call is TRBV19, the J call TRBJ2-1; absent DNA, TCRdb's TRBD2 call cannot be checked. Germline V gene data show CDR1 as LNHDA and CDR2 as SQIVND (reference sequence). The CDR3 consists of 15 residues. The CDR3 reads CASTPGTSLNNEQFF.

The chain links TRBV9 to TRBJ2-6; the D call from TCRdb, TRBD1, cannot be confirmed without DNA. The CDR3 runs to 16 residues. CDR1 is SGDLS and CDR2 is YYNGEE in the germline V gene. This CDR3 reads CASSVDRSSGANVLTF.

The chain couples TRBV5-1 to TRBJ1-2; TCRdb's D call of TRBD1 is untestable without DNA. This CDR3 comprises 16 residues. Per the germline V gene, CDR1 is SGHRS and CDR2 is YFSETQ. CDR3 sequence reads: CASSPHRGRVDYGYTF. The full variable domain, with the rest looked up from reference TRBV5-1 and TRBJ1-2, is KAGVTQTPRYLIKTRGQQVTLSCSPISGHRSVSWYQQTPGQGLQFLFEYFSETQRNKGNFPGRFSGRQFSNSRSEMNVSTLELGDSALYLCASSPHRGRVDYGYTFGSGTRLTVV.

This chain links TRBV18 with TRBJ2-5. The length of the CDR3 is 14 residues. Germline CDR1 is KGHSH and CDR2 is LQKENI. This CDR3 is CASSSDRRWETQYF.

This rearrangement joins TRBV9 to TRBJ2-7; TCRdb's D gene call, TRBD1, goes unchecked for lack of DNA. Germline V gene data show CDR1 as SGDLS and CDR2 as YYNGEE. The CDR3 consists of 14 residues. The CDR3 protein is CASSASDRVDEQYF.

This chain connects TRBV7-8 to TRBJ2-3; checking the TCRdb D call of TRBD1 is not possible without DNA. CDR1 SGHVS and CDR2 FQNEAQ come from the germline V gene. The CDR3 spans 15 residues. CDR3 region: CASSLAGQGKDTQYF. The full variable domain, in which reference TRBV7-8 and TRBJ2-3 provide the parts outside the CDR3, is GAGVSQSPRYKVAKRGQDVALRCDPISGHVSLFWYQQALGQGPEFLTYFQNEAQLDKSGLPSDRFFAERPEGSVSTLKIQRTQQEDSAVYLCASSLAGQGKDTQYFGPGTRLTVL.

The chain joins TRBV13 to TRBJ2-7. This CDR3 region has 12 residues. Germline V CDR1 and CDR2: PRHDT, FYEKMQ (reference sequence). This chain's CDR3 is CASSLQRYEQYF.

The chain employs TRBV12-3 or TRBV12-4 and TRBJ1-2. The CDR3 is 16 amino acids. CDR3 sequence: CASSSREGGWNYGYTF.

J is TRBJ2-7 and V is TRBV4-2; TCRdb calls TRBD2, which cannot be checked without DNA. From germline, CDR1 is LGHNA and CDR2 YNFKEQ. This CDR3 comprises 20 residues. CDR3 sequence: CASSQDSPRSGGYLRDEQYF.

This chain joins TRBV7-9 and TRBJ1-1; the TRBD1 assignment by TCRdb is unverifiable without DNA. The CDR3 length is 15 residues. Germline V lookup: CDR1 SEHNR, CDR2 FQNEAQ (reference sequence). The CDR3 sequence is CASRPPEGANTEAFF.

The rearrangement uses TRBV6-4 and TRBJ2-7; TCRdb returns TRBD1, unconfirmable since there is no DNA. Germline V gene sequence: CDR1 MRHNA, CDR2 SNTAGT. There are 14 residues in the CDR3. Here the CDR3 reads CASSEVGGSYEQYF.

The gene calls are TRBV2 and TRBJ2-7; TCRdb proposes TRBD2, but this gene call is untestable without DNA. The CDR3 extends over 19 amino acids. Per germline, CDR1 SNHLY and CDR2 FYNNEI. CDR3 sequence reads: CASSFDREMTSGYSYEQYF.

The chain has TRBV6-1 and TRBJ2-7; lacking DNA, the TRBD2 call made by TCRdb goes unchecked. Germline V gives CDR1 MNHNS, CDR2 SASEGT. The CDR3 loop spans 14 amino acids. The CDR3 loop reads CASSASGGYYEQYF.

This chain joins TRBV9 and TRBJ1-2; TCRdb's D call of TRBD1 is untestable without DNA. The CDR3 extends over 13 amino acids. The germline V gene encodes CDR1 SGDLS and CDR2 YYNGEE. The CDR3 loop is CASNPGTNYGYTF.